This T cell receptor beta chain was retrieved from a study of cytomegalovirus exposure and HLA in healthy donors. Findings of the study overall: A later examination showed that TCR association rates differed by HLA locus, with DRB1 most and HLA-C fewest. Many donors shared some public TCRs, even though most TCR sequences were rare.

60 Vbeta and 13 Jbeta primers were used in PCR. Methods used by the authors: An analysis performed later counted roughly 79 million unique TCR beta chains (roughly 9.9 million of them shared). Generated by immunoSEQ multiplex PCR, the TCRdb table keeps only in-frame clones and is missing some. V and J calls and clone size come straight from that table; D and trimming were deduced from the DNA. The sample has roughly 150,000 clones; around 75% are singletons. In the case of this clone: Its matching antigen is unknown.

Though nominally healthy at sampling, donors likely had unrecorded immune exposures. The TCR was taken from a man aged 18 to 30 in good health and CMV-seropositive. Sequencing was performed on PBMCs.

For the CDR3, the DNA is TGTGCCAGCAGCTTGGTCGAGGGTCCGGCTAACTATGGCTACACCTTC. The encoded protein is CASSLVEGPANYGYTF. The J gene is TRBJ1-2, the V gene TRBV5-6; unclear D gene. Trimming removed 0 bases at V and 0 bases at J, with 12 bases between. This CDR3 contains 16 residues. Germline V CDR1 and CDR2: SGHDT, YYEEEE.